Sequencing of this T cell receptor (beta chain) was carried out in a study of technical replicates of blood from several donors (dated by TCRdb to 2017 to 2019). The CDR3 spans 15 residues, from the cysteine through the phenylalanine. Only the CDR3 DNA stays, 45 bases, in frame from base 1. Trimming takes 4 bases from V and 4 bases from J, and the germline ends sit 17 bases apart. CDR1 SGHNT and CDR2 YYREEE were looked up in the germline V gene (reference sequence). A word on this clone: There is no known antigen for this receptor. No base quality information exists; no much larger clone differs at one position.

Libraries were constructed by the immunoSEQ multiplex PCR assay. This is the immuneACCESS table as TCRdb keeps it, with only in-frame sequences that have V and J called. A part of the clones is gone; compared with another copy, unresolved V genes explain less than half, and the rest is unexplained. This sample gives about 100,000 clones in total; nearly 97% of them show up just once. Together, the top ten hold about 0.24% of the sample. The sequence was obtained from a human donor in good health. The sequencing sample was made of T cells isolated from PBMCs. The V and J segments used are TRBV5-4 and TRBJ1-2, with the D gene too uncertain to name. In nucleotide form, the sequence is TGTGCCAGCAGCCAACAATCGGGAGAGACCTATGGCTACACCTTC. It specifies CASSQQSGETYGYTF.